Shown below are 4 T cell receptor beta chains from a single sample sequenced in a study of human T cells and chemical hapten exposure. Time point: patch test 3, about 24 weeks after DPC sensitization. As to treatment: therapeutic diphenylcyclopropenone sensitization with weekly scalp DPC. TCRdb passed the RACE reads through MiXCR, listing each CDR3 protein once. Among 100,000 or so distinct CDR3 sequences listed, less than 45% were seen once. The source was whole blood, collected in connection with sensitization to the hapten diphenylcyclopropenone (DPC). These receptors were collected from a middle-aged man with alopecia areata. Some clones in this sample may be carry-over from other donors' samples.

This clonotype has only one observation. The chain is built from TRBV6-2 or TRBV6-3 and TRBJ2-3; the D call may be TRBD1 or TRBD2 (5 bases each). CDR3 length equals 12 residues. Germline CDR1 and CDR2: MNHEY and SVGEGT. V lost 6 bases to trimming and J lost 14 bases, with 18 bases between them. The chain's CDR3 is CASSPLGTMSYF. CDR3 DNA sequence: TGTGCCAGCAGCCCATTGGGGACGATGTCGTATTTT.

The CDR3, as DNA: TGCAGCGTTGAGTTCACCACCCGGGAGGACCCCTATTTT. It specifies CSVEFTTREDPYF. This chain uses TRBV29-1 with TRBJ2-3; 7 nucleotides agree with TRBD2. Germline assignment: CDR1 SQVTM and CDR2 ANQGSEA. Trimming at V came to 3 bases and at J to 15 bases, leaving 15 bases not matched to a gene. This CDR3 is 13 amino acids long.

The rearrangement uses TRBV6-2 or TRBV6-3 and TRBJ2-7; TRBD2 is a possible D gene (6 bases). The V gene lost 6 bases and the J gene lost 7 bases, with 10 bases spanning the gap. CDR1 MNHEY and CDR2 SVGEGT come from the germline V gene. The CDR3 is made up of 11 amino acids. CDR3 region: CASRRGTEQYF. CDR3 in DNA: TGTGCCAGCAGACGCGGGACTGAGCAGTACTTC.

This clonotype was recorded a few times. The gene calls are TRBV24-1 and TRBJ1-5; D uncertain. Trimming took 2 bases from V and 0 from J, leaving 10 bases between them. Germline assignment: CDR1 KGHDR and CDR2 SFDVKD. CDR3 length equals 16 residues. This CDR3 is CATSDSGGNSNQPQHF. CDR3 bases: TGTGCCACCAGTGATTCCGGCGGAAATAGCAATCAGCCCCAGCATTTT.